This entry lists 11 T cell receptor beta chains sequenced from one sample in a study of T cell clones after liver transplantation. Method: immunoSEQ multiplex PCR; TCRdb's copy keeps in-frame clones and lacks some. The sample carries 70,000 to 95,000 clones, 70% to 90% recorded once. The material was CD4+ T cells from blood, obtained at the 22-month timepoint. The receptors were sampled from a human patient who received a liver transplant. The graft donor may have given rise to some T cells.

This clone was observed a handful of times. The chain recombines TRBV28 with TRBJ1-5, with a possible D match to TRBD1 (5 bases). The length of the CDR3 is 15 residues. Germline V gene sequence: CDR1 MDHEN, CDR2 SYDVKM. V was cut by 7 bases and J by 2 bases, with 15 bases left in between. CDR3 sequence: CASNSGGDGNQPQHF. CDR3 DNA: TGTGCCAGCAACTCCGGGGGGGACGGCAATCAGCCCCAGCATTTT.

The chain joins TRBV6-5 to TRBJ1-1; no firm D call. The germline V gene has CDR1 MNHEY and CDR2 SVGAGI. V lost 6 bases to trimming and J lost 2 bases, with 13 bases between them. The length of the CDR3 is 14 residues. The CDR3 sequence: CASSPSGLNTEAFF. CDR3 DNA: TGTGCCAGCAGCCCGTCTGGTCTCAACACTGAAGCTTTCTTT.

The rearrangement joins TRBV6-5 to TRBJ2-5; TRBD1 might be the D (6 bases). V was cut by 11 bases and J by 7 bases, with 17 bases left in between. The CDR3 spans 12 residues. Germline CDR1 reads MNHEY; CDR2 reads SVGAGI. CDR3 sequence reads: CAAGAITGTQYF. The CDR3 coding sequence is TGTGCCGCAGGGGCTATAACGGGGACCCAGTACTTC.

The sample holds a few counts of this clone. The chain combines TRBV2 with TRBJ2-2; D may be TRBD2 (5 bases). V was pared by 2 bases and J by 1 base, with 5 bases between. Germline CDR1 SNHLY, CDR2 FYNNEI. The CDR3 has 14 residues. As DNA, the CDR3 is TGTGCCAGCAGTGAACGGGGGAACACCGGGGAGCTGTTTTTT. As protein: CASSERGNTGELFF.

The chain uses TRBV7-2 and TRBJ2-3; possible D gene TRBD2, 5 bases. The V end lost 1 base, the J end lost 4 bases, and 9 bases lay between the germline ends. This CDR3 region has 14 residues. The germline CDR1 and CDR2 sequences are SGHTA and FQGNSA. CDR3 bases: TGTGCCAGCAGCTTAGAGGACTTCCCAGATACGCAGTATTTT. It translates to CASSLEDFPDTQYF. Supplemented by reference TRBV7-2 and TRBJ2-3, the full variable domain reads GAGVSQSPSNKVTEKGKDVELRCDPISGHTALYWYRQSLGQGLEFLIYFQGNSAPDKSGLPSDRFSAERTGGSVSTLTIQRTQQEDSAVYLCASSLEDFPDTQYFGPGTRLTVL.

This chain links TRBV5-8 with TRBJ2-7; tentative D call: TRBD1 (6 bases). The CDR3 contains 14 residues. Germline CDR1 and CDR2: SGHTS and YDEGEE. The V and J ends lost 4 bases and 5 bases respectively, with 16 bases between them. In nucleotides, the CDR3 is TGTGCCAGCAGCGCAGGGGTCGCGAGGGACGAGCAGTACTTC. Its translation: CASSAGVARDEQYF. Supplemented by reference TRBV5-8 and TRBJ2-7, the full variable domain reads EAGVTQSPTHLIKTRGQQATLRCSPISGHTSVYWYQQALGLGLQFLLWYDEGEERNRGNFPPRFSGRQFPNYSSELNVNALELEDSALYLCASSAGVARDEQYFGPGTRLTVT.

In its sample, this clone is medium-sized (0.01 to 0.1%). The chain uses TRBV28 and TRBJ2-7; TRBD1 or TRBD2 may be the D gene (5 bases each). Deletions cut 2 bases from V and 3 bases from J, with 5 bases between. The CDR3 extends over 12 amino acids. Germline loops: CDR1 MDHEN, CDR2 SYDVKM. This CDR3 reads CASSLGGYEQYF. The CDR3 nucleotides are TGTGCCAGCAGTTTAGGGGGCTACGAGCAGTACTTC.

This clone was seen only once. This chain joins TRBV6-5 and TRBJ1-5, with 10 bases identical to TRBD1. The ends lost 5 bases at V and 7 bases at J; junction bases unmatched: 8. This CDR3 contains 15 residues. Germline-derived CDR1 and CDR2 are MNHEY and SVGAGI. CDR3 in amino acids: CASSRGGQGTQPQHF. In DNA, the CDR3 is TGTGCCAGCAGTAGAGGGGGACAGGGGACGCAGCCCCAGCATTTT.

The V gene is TRBV7-2, the J gene TRBJ2-3; 10 bases fit TRBD2. V was pared by 5 bases and J by 0 bases, with 8 bases of the junction left unmatched. The CDR3 contains 17 residues. The V gene's germline CDR1 is SGHTA and CDR2 FQGNSA. CDR3 nucleotide sequence: TGTGCCAGCAGCCTCAGGACTAGCGGACCGAGCACAGATACGCAGTATTTT. This codes for CASSLRTSGPSTDTQYF.

The chain joins TRBV5-4 to TRBJ2-2; TRBD1 matches 10 bases. This CDR3 contains 15 residues. V trimming: 4 bases; J trimming: 5 bases; junction bases outside the gene matches: 5. Germline V gives CDR1 SGHNT, CDR2 YYREEE (reference sequence). CDR3 region: CASSPGQGGTGELFF. DNA for the CDR3: TGTGCCAGCAGCCCTGGACAGGGGGGGACCGGGGAGCTGTTTTTT. The whole variable domain, remainder taken from reference TRBV5-4 and TRBJ2-2, is ETGVTQSPTHLIKTRGQQVTLRCSSQSGHNTVSWYQQALGQGPQFIFQYYREEENGRGNFPPRFSGLQFPNYSSELNVNALELDDSALYLCASSPGQGGTGELFFGEGSRLTVL.

The sample holds one count of this clone. This chain joins TRBV5-4 and TRBJ2-2; D is uncertain. CDR3 length equals 14 residues. Germline assignment: CDR1 SGHNT and CDR2 YYREEE (reference sequence). V was shortened by 3 bases and J by 0 bases, with 6 bases between the two germline ends. The CDR3 region has the DNA TGTGCCAGCAGCTCCATTACGAACACCGGGGAGCTGTTTTTT. The encoded protein is CASSSITNTGELFF.